These 21 T cell receptor beta chains originate from one sample sequenced in a study of blood T cell repertoires in COVID-19. Clones were sequenced by immunoSEQ multiplex PCR, and TCRdb holds only the in-frame ones, with some missing. This table holds about 320,000 clones, around 85% found once. The sequencing sample was made of PBMCs or T cells enriched from blood (not recorded which). The receptors originated from a woman aged 25 to 39 who had been exposed to COVID-19.

This clone showed up just a few times. J is TRBJ2-3 and V is TRBV5-4; D possibly corresponds to TRBD2 (5 bases). V lost 6 bases to trimming and J lost 1 base, with 12 bases between them. CDR3 size: 14 residues. Germline CDR1 SGHNT, CDR2 YYREEE (reference sequence). The CDR3 spells CASNIEGRTDTQYF. CDR3 in DNA: TGTGCCAGCAATATCGAGGGCCGCACAGATACGCAGTATTTT.

Only one count was recorded for this clone. The chain is built from TRBV7-2 and TRBJ1-3, with 9 positions matching TRBD1. CDR1 and CDR2 from the germline V gene are SGHTA and FQGNSA. This CDR3 comprises 15 residues. V lost 5 bases and J lost 4; bases outside the gene matches: 6. DNA for the CDR3: TGTGCCAGCAGCACCGGGACAGGGACAGGAAACACCATATATTTT. This encodes CASSTGTGTGNTIYF.

The V call is TRBV19, the J call TRBJ1-3; D is possibly TRBD1 (5 bases). Trimming pared 7 bases from V and 3 bases from J, leaving 22 bases between. The CDR3 extends over 17 amino acids. Looked up from germline, CDR1 is LNHDA and CDR2 is SQIVND (reference sequence). CDR3 in DNA: TGTGCCAGTACCCTGGGGCAGTCCCTATCGGTTGGAAACACCATATATTTT. Protein sequence: CASTLGQSLSVGNTIYF.

This rearrangement joins TRBV11-1 to TRBJ1-2, with TRBD1 matching over 7 bases. In germline, CDR1 is SGHAT, CDR2 FQDESV (reference sequence). The junction had 6 bases not matched to a gene; V was cut back by 4 bases and J by 4 bases. The CDR3 contains 14 residues. The CDR3 DNA follows: TGTGCCAGCAGCTCTGGACAGGCGTCCTATGGCTACACCTTC. Its protein is CASSSGQASYGYTF.

The V and J genes are TRBV14 and TRBJ2-1; TRBD1 matches 10 bases. Germline CDR1 and CDR2: SGHDN and FVKESK. The CDR3 consists of 21 residues. The V and J ends lost 1 base and 5 bases, in that order; junction bases with no gene match: 20. The CDR3 coding sequence is TGTGCCAGCAGCCAAGGATCGACAGGGGGCGTCGATACATGGTTGGACAATGAGCAGTTCTTC. Translating it yields CASSQGSTGGVDTWLDNEQFF.

The chain carries TRBV2 and TRBJ2-3; D is unclear. The germline V gene encodes CDR1 SNHLY and CDR2 FYNNEI. This CDR3 has 11 amino acids. V dropped 8 bases and J dropped 3 bases, with 6 bases sitting between them. The CDR3 here is CASPSTDTQYF. CDR3 DNA sequence: TGTGCCAGCCCTTCGACAGATACGCAGTATTTT. Variable domain in full (rest from reference TRBV2 and TRBJ2-3): EPEVTQTPSHQVTQMGQEVILRCVPISNHLYFYWYRQILGQKVEFLVSFYNNEISEKSEIFDDQFSVERPDGSNFTLKIRSTKLEDSAMYFCASPSTDTQYFGPGTRLTVL.

The chain couples TRBV28 to TRBJ2-2; 9 nucleotides line up with TRBD1. V was clipped by 5 bases and J by 4 bases; unmatched bases: 8. CDR1 is MDHEN, CDR2 SYDVKM, per germline. This CDR3 contains 16 residues. DNA for the CDR3: TGTGCCAGCAGTAATCCGGGACAGGGTTTCACCGGGGAGCTGTTTTTT. Residues: CASSNPGQGFTGELFF.

The rearrangement uses TRBV9 and TRBJ1-1, with D uncertain. Trimming cost V 0 bases and J 0 bases, with 18 bases left between them. The CDR3 consists of 18 residues. CDR1 and CDR2 from the germline V gene are SGDLS and YYNGEE. The CDR3 DNA is TGTGCCAGCAGCGTAGTTGATTTATCGGAGATCTTGAACACTGAAGCTTTCTTT. The encoded protein is CASSVVDLSEILNTEAFF.

This chain links TRBV30 with TRBJ1-2; TRBD1 agrees at 7 bases. J gave up 7 bases and V 8 bases, and 7 bases lay outside the gene matches. Germline lookup yields CDR1 GTSNPN and CDR2 SVGIG (reference sequence). The CDR3 is 11 residues long. DNA of the CDR3: TGTGCCATAGACAGGGTATCTGGCTACACCTTC. This sequence encodes CAIDRVSGYTF.

The rearrangement links TRBV18 to TRBJ1-5, with 11 bases identical to TRBD1. CDR3 length equals 16 residues. Germline V gene sequence: CDR1 KGHSH, CDR2 LQKENI. V lost 5 bases, J lost 5 bases, and 8 bases stayed unmatched. CDR3 residues: CASSTRDRGKDQPQHF. The CDR3 DNA is TGTGCCAGCTCAACACGGGACAGGGGGAAGGATCAGCCCCAGCATTTT.

The CDR3, as DNA: TGCGCCAGCAGGGGTCTTAGCGGGGGCGGGACCGGGGAGCTGTTTTTT. This codes for CASRGLSGGGTGELFF. The rearrangement joins TRBV10-2 to TRBJ2-2, with TRBD2 matching 9 bases. The CDR3 is 16 amino acids. Losses at the gene ends were 6 bases for V and 5 bases for J; bases not matched to a gene: 10. Germline V CDR1 and CDR2: WSHSY, SAAADI.

V is TRBV30 and J is TRBJ1-5; D ambiguous. CDR1 and CDR2 from the germline V gene are GTSNPN and SVGIG (reference sequence). This CDR3 is 15 amino acids long. V lost 4 bases and J 2 bases, leaving 15 bases between the germline ends. CDR3 nucleotide sequence: TGTGCCTGGAATGGAGGACTTATTGGCAATCAGCCCCAGCATTTT. Translating gives CAWNGGLIGNQPQHF.

The chain couples TRBV4-1 to TRBJ2-7, with 11 bases identical to TRBD2. V was clipped by 0 bases and J by 7 bases; unmatched bases: 23. The CDR3 has 21 residues. Germline assignment: CDR1 MGHRA and CDR2 YSYEKL. The CDR3 region is CASSQDFPLAGEALSIGEQYF. CDR3 bases: TGCGCCAGCAGCCAAGATTTCCCACTAGCGGGAGAAGCACTGTCTATTGGGGAGCAGTACTTC.

The V gene is TRBV10-1, the J gene TRBJ2-2, with a possible D match to TRBD1 (6 bases). The CDR3 sequence is 14 residues long. The V end was cut by 6 bases, the J end by 7 bases, with 15 bases between. Germline V gene data show CDR1 as WNHNN and CDR2 as SYGVQD (reference sequence). CDR3 sequence (DNA): TGCGCCAGCAGAACCTCTGAAGGGGGCGGGGAGCTGTTTTTT. It encodes CASRTSEGGGELFF.

J is TRBJ1-5 and V is TRBV2, with 8 bases fitting TRBD1. Germline V gives CDR1 SNHLY, CDR2 FYNNEI. The CDR3 runs to 14 residues. Germline trimming cut 6 bases from V and 7 bases from J; bases unmatched to any gene: 8. CDR3: CASRNRGGRQPQHF. The CDR3 DNA reads TGTGCCAGCAGAAACAGGGGGGGGAGGCAGCCCCAGCATTTT.

This clone was observed once. The chain couples TRBV6-5 to TRBJ2-7; a weak D match, TRBD1 (6 bases). This CDR3 spans 15 amino acids. Trimming took 5 bases from V and 4 from J, leaving 18 bases between them. Germline V gene sequence: CDR1 MNHEY, CDR2 SVGAGI. The CDR3: CASSLGQSSTYEQYF. The DNA for the CDR3 is TGTGCCAGCAGTCTTGGACAGTCTAGCACATACGAGCAGTACTTC.

This rearrangement joins TRBV14 to TRBJ2-1; 12 bases line up with TRBD2. This CDR3 spans 17 amino acids. Per germline, CDR1 SGHDN and CDR2 FVKESK. Unmatched junction bases numbered 16, after V lost 5 bases and J lost 11 bases. The CDR3 is CASSSNSPGTSGLKQFF. DNA of the CDR3: TGTGCCAGCAGCTCCAATTCACCCGGGACTAGCGGGTTAAAGCAGTTCTTC.

The chain combines TRBV7-3 with TRBJ1-2; possibly TRBD1 for D (6 bases). The CDR3 covers 14 residues. Trimming removed 2 bases from V and 5 bases from J, with 12 bases in between. CDR1 is SGHTA and CDR2 is FQGTGA in the germline V gene. CDR3 sequence reads: CASSLGRDNYGYTF. CDR3 coding DNA: TGTGCCAGCAGCTTAGGAAGGGACAATTATGGCTACACCTTC. The whole variable domain, remainder taken from reference TRBV7-3 and TRBJ1-2, is GAGVSQTPSNKVTEKGKYVELRCDPISGHTALYWYRQSLGQGPEFLIYFQGTGAADDSGLPNDRFFAVRPEGSVSTLKIQRTERGDSAVYLCASSLGRDNYGYTFGSGTRLTVV.

The chain combines TRBV28 with TRBJ2-1; TRBD2 matches at 7 bases. Trimming cost V 8 bases and J 5 bases; bases outside gene matches: 15. Germline lookup yields CDR1 MDHEN and CDR2 SYDVKM. This CDR3 region has 16 residues. In DNA form, the CDR3 reads TGTGCCAGCCCCCCCGGACTAGGCGTTGGGGACAATGAGCAGTTCTTC. Amino acids: CASPPGLGVGDNEQFF.

The gene calls are TRBV28 and TRBJ2-3, with D possibly TRBD2 on 5 matching bases. The V gene lost 7 bases and the J gene lost 0 bases, with 11 bases spanning the gap. CDR1 MDHEN and CDR2 SYDVKM come from the germline V gene. The CDR3 extends over 14 amino acids. As DNA, the CDR3 is TGTGCCAGCATCTGGGGAGCTAGCACAGATACGCAGTATTTT. It specifies CASIWGASTDTQYF.

This chain uses TRBV18 with TRBJ1-6; no firm D call. Germline V gene sequence: CDR1 KGHSH, CDR2 LQKENI. The CDR3 consists of 16 residues. V shed 2 bases and J shed 0 bases, with 8 bases lying between them. CDR3 sequence: CASSPVESSYNSPLHF. The CDR3 DNA reads as TGTGCCAGCTCACCAGTAGAGAGCTCCTATAATTCACCCCTCCACTTT.